Sequencing of this T cell receptor (beta chain) was carried out in a study of Ad26.COV2.S vaccination and SARS-CoV-2 variants. Looking at the study overall: Once, or twice with 56 days between doses, Ad26.COV2.S was given intramuscularly. Study outcomes and limitations: Participants in the vaccine arm had higher spike-specific TCR breadth; placebo recipients had lower.

Treatment given: about 20 received Ad26.COV2.S at low or high dose, single or two shots; several received placebo; per-sample allocation not given. The study sampled participants on day 63 after the first vaccine or placebo injection. With respect to this clone: What it recognizes is unknown.

CDR3 length: 15 residues. V was trimmed by 6 bases and J by 2 bases, leaving 14 bases between them. Germline V CDR1 and CDR2: LNHDA, SQIVND (reference sequence). Measured with immunoSEQ multiplex PCR; TCRdb has only the in-frame clones, and not every one. Counted here are about 680,000 clones, around 89% occurring once; the ten biggest clones make up approximately 1.5%. Material: peripheral blood, obtained in a trial of Ad26.COV2.S vaccine versus placebo. The origin of this receptor is a person aged 18 to 65 who received the Ad26.COV2.S COVID-19 vaccine or a placebo. The J gene is TRBJ2-1, the V gene TRBV19; D perhaps matches TRBD2 (6 bases). This CDR3 is CASSSQGGTYNEQFF. CDR3 sequence (DNA): TGTGCCAGTAGCTCGCAGGGAGGCACCTACAATGAGCAGTTCTTC. The complete variable domain, with remaining parts taken from reference TRBV19 and TRBJ2-1, reads DGGITQSPKYLFRKEGQNVTLSCEQNLNHDAMYWYRQDPGQGLRLIYYSQIVNDFQKGDIAEGYSVSREKKESFPLTVTSAQKNPTAFYLCASSSQGGTYNEQFFGPGTRLTVL.